Listed here are 6 T cell receptor beta chains from one sample, sequenced in a study of blood T cell repertoires in COVID-19. TCRdb's table, derived via immunoSEQ multiplex PCR, lists solely in-frame clones and lacks some. The sample includes some 250,000 clones, 80% to 90% of them seen just once. Sequences were obtained from peripheral blood. Receptors originate from a woman aged 25-40 years with COVID-19, enrolled during active disease.

This chain links TRBV14 with TRBJ2-7; a weak D match, TRBD1 (6 bases). Germline lookup yields CDR1 SGHDN and CDR2 FVKESK. The germline V and J ends were trimmed by 4 bases and 2 bases, with 21 bases remaining between them. The CDR3 is 17 amino acids. DNA for the CDR3: TGTGCCAGCAGCCCGTCCTCATATAGGACAGACACCTACGAGCAGTACTTC. Residues: CASSPSSYRTDTYEQYF. The full variable domain, rest sourced from reference TRBV14 and TRBJ2-7, is EAGVTQFPSHSVIEKGQTVTLRCDPISGHDNLYWYRRVMGKEIKFLLHFVKESKQDESGMPNNRFLAERTGGTYSTLKVQPAELEDSGVYFCASSPSSYRTDTYEQYFGPGTRLTVT.

The chain employs TRBV5-6 and TRBJ2-3; 8 bases are a match to TRBD2. V lost 0 bases, J lost 5 bases, and 5 bases stayed unmatched. CDR3 length equals 15 residues. The germline V gene has CDR1 SGHDT and CDR2 YYEEEE. CDR3 bases: TGTGCCAGCAGCTTGGTGCGGGGGGCCGGAGATACGCAGTATTTT. This encodes CASSLVRGAGDTQYF.

The chain employs TRBV7-9 and TRBJ2-7; 7 nucleotides line up with TRBD1. The V segment lost 3 bases and the J segment 4 bases; nucleotides outside the gene matches: 6. The CDR3 loop spans 14 amino acids. From germline, CDR1 is SEHNR and CDR2 FQNEAQ (reference sequence). CDR3 sequence reads: CASSFGDSSYEQYF. The CDR3 DNA is TGTGCCAGCAGCTTTGGGGACAGCTCTTACGAGCAGTACTTC.

This chain joins TRBV5-1 and TRBJ1-6, with D tentatively TRBD1 (6 bases). Germline V CDR1 and CDR2: SGHRS, YFSETQ. V was clipped by 3 bases and J by 0 bases, with 16 bases between them. The CDR3 spans 18 residues. CDR3 residues: CASSYHGQKSSYNSPLHF. CDR3 bases: TGCGCCAGCAGCTATCACGGACAGAAGAGCTCCTATAATTCACCCCTCCACTTT.

The chain employs TRBV7-9 and TRBJ2-3, with 13 bases lining up with TRBD2. J gave up 3 bases and V 6 bases, and 6 bases lay outside the gene matches. This CDR3 has 16 amino acids. CDR1 is SEHNR and CDR2 is FQNEAQ in the germline V gene (reference sequence). The CDR3 loop is CASSRTSGGLTDTQYF. DNA of the CDR3: TGTGCCAGCAGTAGGACTAGCGGGGGACTTACAGATACGCAGTATTTT.

The count of this clone is one. V gene TRBV28 combines with J gene TRBJ1-5; perhaps TRBD1 as D (6 bases). The CDR3 spans 15 residues. V shed 6 bases and J shed 6 bases, with 18 bases lying between them. CDR1 MDHEN and CDR2 SYDVKM come from the germline V gene. The CDR3 loop is CASSLGGVRSQPQHF. The CDR3 nucleotides read TGTGCCAGCAGCCTAGGGGGGGTCAGGAGTCAGCCCCAGCATTTT.